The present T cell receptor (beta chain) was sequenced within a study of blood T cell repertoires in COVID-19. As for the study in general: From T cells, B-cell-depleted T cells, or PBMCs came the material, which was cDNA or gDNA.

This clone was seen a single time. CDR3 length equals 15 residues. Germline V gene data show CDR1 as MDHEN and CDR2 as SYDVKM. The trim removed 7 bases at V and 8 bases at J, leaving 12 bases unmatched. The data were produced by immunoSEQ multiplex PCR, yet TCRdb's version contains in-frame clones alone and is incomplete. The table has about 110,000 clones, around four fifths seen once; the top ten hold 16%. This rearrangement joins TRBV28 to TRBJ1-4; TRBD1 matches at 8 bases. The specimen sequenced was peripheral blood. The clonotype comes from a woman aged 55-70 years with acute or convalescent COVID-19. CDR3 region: CASINSGGRQEKLFF. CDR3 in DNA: TGTGCCAGCATTAACTCAGGGGGCCGTCAGGAAAAACTGTTTTTT. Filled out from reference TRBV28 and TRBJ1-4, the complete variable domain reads DVKVTQSSRYLVKRTGEKVFLECVQDMDHENMFWYRQDPGLGLRLIYFSYDVKMKEKGDIPEGYSVSREKKERFSLILESASTNQTSMYLCASINSGGRQEKLFFGSGTQLSVL.